This record looks at one T cell receptor (beta chain) sequence and its context. The treatment: randomized to nivolumab then ipilimumab (arm A) or the reverse (arm B). PBMC sorting kept live CD3+CD8+ cells without CD19 or CD56. This entry comes from a study of sequential checkpoint blockade in melanoma. The overall study: After both sequences, patients received maintenance nivolumab.

Assay used: immunoSEQ multiplex PCR; TCRdb lists only in-frame clones, some missing. The table has around 9,100 clones, around 66% seen once; the top ten hold around 24%. Germline V lookup: CDR1 MRHNA, CDR2 SNTAGT. V lost 3 bases to trimming and J lost 2 bases; unmatched junction nucleotides: 4. There are 16 residues in the CDR3. This TCR derives from a human donor with melanoma. This chain connects TRBV6-4 to TRBJ2-3; 11 bases are shared with TRBD2. The starting material was CD8+ T cells sorted from blood (inferred from file names), obtained from a patient given nivolumab and ipilimumab in sequence. The CDR3 DNA reads as TGTGCCAGCAGTGAAAAACTAGCGGGGGACACAGATACGCAGTATTTT. The encoded protein is CASSEKLAGDTDTQYF.